The T cell receptor (beta chain) under discussion was sequenced for a study of CD8+ T cells in alopecia areata. Treatment specified: oral pan-JAK inhibitor, 5-10 mg twice daily. Collected material from alopecia areata patients comprised lesional scalp punch biopsies and peripheral blood. This clone was detected only a few times. Germline V gene sequence: CDR1 MDHEN, CDR2 SYDVKM. V lost 5 bases, J lost 3 bases, and 5 bases lay in between. The CDR3 contains 12 residues. The sequencing template was cDNA reverse transcribed from extracted RNA. Libraries were prepared by immunoSEQ multiplex PCR; TCRdb keeps only in-frame clonotypes and omits some of them. The table includes 150,000 to 200,000 clones, about 60% detected once.

This clonotype was sampled from a human donor with alopecia areata. The material was CD4+ T cells sorted from blood, obtained at week 24, from a patient treated with tofacitinib. The chain links TRBV28 to TRBJ2-1; unclear D gene. CDR3 nucleotide sequence: TGTGCCAGCAGTCTACTCTACAATGAGCAGTTCTTC. Amino acids: CASSLLYNEQFF.